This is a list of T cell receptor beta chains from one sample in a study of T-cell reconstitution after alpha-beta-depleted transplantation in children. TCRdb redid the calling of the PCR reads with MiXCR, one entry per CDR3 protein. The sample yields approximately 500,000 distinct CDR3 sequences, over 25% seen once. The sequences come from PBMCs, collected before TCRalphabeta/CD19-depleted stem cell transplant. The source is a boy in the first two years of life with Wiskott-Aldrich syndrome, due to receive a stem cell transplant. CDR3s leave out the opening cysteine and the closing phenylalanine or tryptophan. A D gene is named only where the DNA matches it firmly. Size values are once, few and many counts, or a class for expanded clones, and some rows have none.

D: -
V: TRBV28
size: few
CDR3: ASVAVGTGELF

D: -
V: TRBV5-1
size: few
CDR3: ASSFRGEEQF

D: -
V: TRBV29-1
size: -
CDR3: SVVQANTEAF

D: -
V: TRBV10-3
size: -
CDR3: AISVAGEDTDTQY

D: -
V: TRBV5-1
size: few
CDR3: ASSSSRGRAEAF

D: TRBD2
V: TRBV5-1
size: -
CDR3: ASSPILAGFNNEQF

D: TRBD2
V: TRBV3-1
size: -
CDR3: ASSQDSGPKNIQY

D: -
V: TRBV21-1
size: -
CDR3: ASSKGRGERSYNEQF

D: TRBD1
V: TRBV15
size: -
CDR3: ATSRDWDRDPEYSNQPQH

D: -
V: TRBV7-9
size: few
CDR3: ASSFAVSTDTQY

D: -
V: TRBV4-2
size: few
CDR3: ASSQVWWAGRNTGELF